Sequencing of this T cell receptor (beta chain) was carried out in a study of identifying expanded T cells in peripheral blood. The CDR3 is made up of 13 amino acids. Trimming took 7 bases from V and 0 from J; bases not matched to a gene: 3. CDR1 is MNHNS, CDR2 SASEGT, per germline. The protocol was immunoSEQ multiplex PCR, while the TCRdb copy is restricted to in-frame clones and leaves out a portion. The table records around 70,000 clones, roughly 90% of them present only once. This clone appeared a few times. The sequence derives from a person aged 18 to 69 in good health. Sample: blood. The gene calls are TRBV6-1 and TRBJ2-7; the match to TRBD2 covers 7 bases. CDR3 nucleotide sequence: TGTGCCAGCAAGGCGGGAGCCTCCTACGAGCAGTACTTC. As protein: CASKAGASYEQYF.